What follows are 20 T cell receptor beta chains derived from one specimen sequenced in a study of cytomegalovirus exposure and HLA in healthy donors. The assay was immunoSEQ multiplex PCR, and TCRdb's table has in-frame clones only and misses some. Of roughly 130,000 clones detected, approximately 91% appear once; the ten largest clones hold roughly 1.4%. Sequencing was carried out using PBMCs. All receptors derive from a man aged 30 to 39 in good health and CMV-seronegative.

V gene TRBV7-9 combines with J gene TRBJ2-5, with 7 bases that match TRBD2. CDR3 length: 18 residues. J gave up 4 bases and V 4 bases, and 18 bases lay outside the gene matches. The germline V gene has CDR1 SEHNR and CDR2 FQNEAQ (reference sequence). In DNA, the CDR3 is TGTGCCAGCAGCTCCTGGTTCGGGAGCGGGGAGAGGAGAGAGACCCAGTACTTC. Its protein is CASSSWFGSGERRETQYF.

This rearrangement joins TRBV9 to TRBJ2-7; unclear D gene. Per germline, CDR1 SGDLS and CDR2 YYNGEE. The CDR3 contains 13 residues. Trimming cost V 0 bases and J 6 bases, with 10 bases left between them. This chain's CDR3 is CASSVDGRSEQYF. DNA of the CDR3: TGTGCCAGCAGCGTAGATGGTAGGAGCGAGCAGTACTTC.

This sequence joins TRBV7-2 and TRBJ2-7; 10 positions match TRBD2. This CDR3 comprises 14 residues. Germline V gene sequence: CDR1 SGHTA, CDR2 FQGNSA. The V gene end was trimmed by 5 bases and the J gene end by 2 bases; junction bases not matched to a gene: 3. The CDR3 bases are TGTGCCAGCAGCGAGCGGGGGGGGACCTACGAGCAGTACTTC. Encoded protein: CASSERGGTYEQYF.

V gene TRBV11-2 combines with J gene TRBJ1-5, with D perhaps matching TRBD1 (6 bases). From germline, CDR1 is SGHAT and CDR2 FQNNGV. CDR3 length equals 18 residues. Trimming removed 3 bases at V and 2 bases at J, with 20 bases between. The CDR3 DNA reads as TGTGCCAGCAGCTTCACCACAAACGGGGGGCTCGGCAATCAGCCCCAGCATTTT. It yields the protein CASSFTTNGGLGNQPQHF. Drawing the rest from reference TRBV11-2 and TRBJ1-5, the complete variable domain is EAGVAQSPRYKIIEKRQSVAFWCNPISGHATLYWYQQILGQGPKLLIQFQNNGVVDDSQLPKDRFSAERLKGVDSTLKIQPAKLEDSAVYLCASSFTTNGGLGNQPQHFGDGTRLSIL.

V usage is TRBV4-1 and J usage is TRBJ2-7; 10 bases match TRBD2. The trim removed 4 bases at V and 3 bases at J, leaving 9 bases unmatched. Germline CDR1 is MGHRA and CDR2 is YSYEKL. This CDR3 is built from 16 residues. In DNA form, the CDR3 reads TGCGCCAGCAGCCCAACGGGACTAGCGAGAGGCTACGAGCAGTACTTC. This encodes CASSPTGLARGYEQYF.

This chain joins TRBV11-2 and TRBJ2-2; D remains unclear. Trimming took off 5 bases at V and 1 base at J, with 2 bases between the two ends. The germline V gene has CDR1 SGHAT and CDR2 FQNNGV. This CDR3 contains 12 residues. As DNA, the CDR3 is TGTGCCAGCAGCCTGAACACCGGGGAGCTGTTTTTT. This codes for CASSLNTGELFF.

The chain links TRBV18 to TRBJ2-5; TRBD2 aligns across 10 bases. In germline, CDR1 is KGHSH, CDR2 LQKENI. J was trimmed by 4 bases and V by 3 bases; bases with no gene match: 2. This CDR3 spans 14 amino acids. The CDR3: CASSPGLAPETQYF. The CDR3 region has the DNA TGTGCCAGCTCACCGGGACTAGCGCCAGAGACCCAGTACTTC.

The CDR3 nucleotides read TGCAGCGCCCAGGGACTAGCGGGAGCGGTCGGGGAGCTGTTTTTT. Its protein product is CSAQGLAGAVGELFF. The rearrangement uses TRBV29-1 and TRBJ2-2; TRBD2 aligns across 14 bases. The CDR3 consists of 15 residues. Germline CDR1 reads SQVTM; CDR2 reads ANQGSEA. Losses at the gene ends were 7 bases for V and 7 bases for J; bases not matched to a gene: 8.

This chain joins TRBV6-5 and TRBJ1-1, with 10 bases fitting TRBD1. Germline V gives CDR1 MNHEY, CDR2 SVGAGI. Unmatched junction bases numbered 8, after V lost 3 bases and J lost 4 bases. This CDR3 comprises 16 residues. DNA for the CDR3: TGTGCCAGCAGTTATTCTCGGACAGGGGGAGTCACTGAAGCTTTCTTT. Its translation: CASSYSRTGGVTEAFF.

The chain combines TRBV15 with TRBJ2-7; no clear D. Germline loops: CDR1 LNHNV, CDR2 YYDKDF (reference sequence). The V gene lost 5 bases and the J gene lost 3 bases, with 20 bases spanning the gap. The CDR3 has 16 amino acids. The CDR3 nucleotides are TGTGCCACCAGCCCCCACCGAGAGATTTCTTACTACGAGCAGTACTTC. It specifies CATSPHREISYYEQYF.

The chain recombines TRBV6-5 with TRBJ2-1, with unresolved D. CDR1 is MNHEY and CDR2 is SVGAGI in the germline V gene. The V gene lost 4 bases and the J gene lost 0 bases, with 4 bases spanning the gap. The CDR3 contains 13 residues. Written as DNA, the CDR3 is TGTGCCAGCAGTTTAAACTCCTACAATGAGCAGTTCTTC. Its translation is CASSLNSYNEQFF.

The rearrangement links TRBV27 to TRBJ2-3; the D is unclear. Trimming pared 2 bases from V and 2 bases from J, leaving 8 bases between. CDR3 length: 14 amino acids. The germline V gene has CDR1 MNHEY and CDR2 SMNVEV (reference sequence). CDR3 coding DNA: TGTGCCAGCAGTTTAAACAGAGCCACAGATACGCAGTATTTT. Translated, it gives CASSLNRATDTQYF.

The chain uses TRBV7-3 and TRBJ2-1, with 7 bases matching TRBD2. Trimming took 5 bases from V and 0 from J; bases not matched to a gene: 19. Germline CDR1 is SGHTA and CDR2 is FQGTGA. This CDR3 has 20 residues. CDR3 sequence: CASSSFGGSSFSGSYNEQFF. As DNA, the CDR3 is TGTGCCAGCAGCAGTTTCGGCGGGAGTTCTTTTAGCGGCTCCTACAATGAGCAGTTCTTC.

This clone has a handful of counts. The rearrangement uses TRBV11-3 and TRBJ2-3, with 15 positions matching TRBD2. CDR1 and CDR2 (germline): SGHNT, YENEEA. The trim removed 3 bases at V and 5 bases at J, leaving 12 bases unmatched. CDR3 length: 19 amino acids. The CDR3 protein is CASSFSDGLAGGPGDTQYF. The CDR3 nucleotides read TGTGCCAGCAGCTTTTCGGACGGACTAGCGGGAGGGCCAGGAGATACGCAGTATTTT. The full variable domain, rest sourced from reference TRBV11-3 and TRBJ2-3, is EAGVVQSPRYKIIEKKQPVAFWCNPISGHNTLYWYLQNLGQGPELLIRYENEEAVDDSQLPKDRFSAERLKGVDSTLKIQPAELGDSAVYLCASSFSDGLAGGPGDTQYFGPGTRLTVL.

The rearrangement uses TRBV5-6 and TRBJ1-2, with D possibly TRBD1 on 6 matching bases. The V and J ends lost 1 base and 5 bases respectively, with 12 bases between them. The CDR3 is 14 residues long. Germline V gene data show CDR1 as SGHDT and CDR2 as YYEEEE. CDR3 nucleotides: TGTGCCAGCAGCTTGCGGGGGGCACGGTATGGCTACACCTTC. Its translation is CASSLRGARYGYTF. Variable domain in full (rest from reference TRBV5-6 and TRBJ1-2): DAGVTQSPTHLIKTRGQQVTLRCSPKSGHDTVSWYQQALGQGPQFIFQYYEEEERQRGNFPDRFSGHQFPNYSSELNVNALLLGDSALYLCASSLRGARYGYTFGSGTRLTVV.

The chain links TRBV5-6 to TRBJ1-1; the match to TRBD1 covers 7 bases. CDR3 length: 14 residues. Germline loops: CDR1 SGHDT, CDR2 YYEEEE. The V segment lost 5 bases and the J segment 1 base; nucleotides outside the gene matches: 5. For the CDR3, the DNA is TGTGCCAGCAGTGCCGGGACAGCGAACACTGAAGCTTTCTTT. Amino acids: CASSAGTANTEAFF.

J is TRBJ1-4 and V is TRBV29-1; 8 positions agree with TRBD1. CDR3 size: 15 residues. From germline, CDR1 is SQVTM and CDR2 ANQGSEA. The V segment lost 7 bases and the J segment 4 bases; nucleotides outside the gene matches: 11. CDR3 DNA sequence: TGCAGCGGGGGCGGCGGACAGGGAGGTAATGAAAAACTGTTTTTT. This codes for CSGGGGQGGNEKLFF.

This rearrangement joins TRBV23-1 to TRBJ2-7; TRBD2 matches 13 bases. TRBV23-1 is an ORF, and what it does is uncertain. The CDR3 has 18 residues. V gave up 5 bases and J gave up 2 bases; unmatched junction bases: 12. The CDR3 DNA is TGCGCCAGCAGTACACCGCCTACTAGCGGGAGGGTCCCCTACGAGCAGTACTTC. This translates into CASSTPPTSGRVPYEQYF.

This sequence joins TRBV19 and TRBJ2-6, with a possible D match to TRBD1 (6 bases). CDR3 length: 15 amino acids. Germline V gene lookup returns CDR1 LNHDA and CDR2 SQIVND (reference sequence). V lost 6 bases and J 0 bases, leaving 9 bases between the germline ends. The CDR3 sequence: CASRGGASGANVLTF. The CDR3 bases are TGTGCCAGTAGAGGGGGAGCCTCTGGGGCCAACGTCCTGACTTTC.

CDR3 protein: CASSSISGRADTQYF. The CDR3 DNA follows: TGTGCCAGCAGCTCCATTAGTGGGAGGGCAGATACGCAGTATTTT. The chain uses TRBV7-2 and TRBJ2-3; 7 bases align to TRBD2. With 4 bases clipped from V and 4 bases from J, the junction kept 8 bases outside the gene matches. The germline gives CDR1 SGHTA, CDR2 FQGNSA. The CDR3 runs to 15 residues.